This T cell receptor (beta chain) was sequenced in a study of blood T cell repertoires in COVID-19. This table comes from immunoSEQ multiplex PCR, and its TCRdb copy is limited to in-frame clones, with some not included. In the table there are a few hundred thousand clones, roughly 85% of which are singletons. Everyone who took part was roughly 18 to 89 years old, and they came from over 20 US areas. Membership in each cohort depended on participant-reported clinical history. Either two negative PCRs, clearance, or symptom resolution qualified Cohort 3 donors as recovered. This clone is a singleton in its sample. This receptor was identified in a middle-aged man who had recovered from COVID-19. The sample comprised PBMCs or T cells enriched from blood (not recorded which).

The CDR3 DNA reads TGTGCCAGCAGCCAAGTGAACGGACAGGGCCATGAGCAGTTCTTC. Protein sequence: CASSQVNGQGHEQFF. The genes are TRBV4-2 and TRBJ2-1; TRBD1 aligns across 8 bases. CDR3 length equals 15 residues. Germline-derived CDR1 and CDR2 are LGHNA and YNFKEQ. The V segment lost 1 base and the J segment 8 bases; nucleotides outside the gene matches: 7.